Below are 9 T cell receptor beta chains sequenced from a single sample in a study of T cell responses to AZD1222 COVID-19 vaccine (dated by TCRdb to the early 2020s). The time point label of this sample denotes: about 28 days (+/-7) after the second vaccine dose. The sample's treatment or condition, from its label and the paper: meningococcal conjugate vaccine given as trial control. The library was made by the immunoSEQ multiplex PCR assay. TCRdb carries this immuneACCESS record with in-frame sequences only. Its versions omit some clonotypes, under half of them owing to an unresolved V gene in the studies checked, with the rest unexplained. This sample is represented by some 200,000 clones; over 85% of them were singletons. Together, the top ten hold less than 4% of the sample. This sample comprised peripheral blood, obtained 28 days after the second dose of the MenACWY control vaccine. The receptors were sampled from an adult who received the MenACWY meningococcal vaccine as a control.

In regard to this clone: The identical CDR3 is also encoded by other nucleotide sequences in the sample. The gene calls are TRBV3-1 (or the pseudogene TRBV3-2) and TRBJ1-3, with unresolved D. The germline V gene encodes CDR1 LGHDT and CDR2 YNNKEL (reference sequence). Trimming left V 1 base short and J 2 bases short, with 3 bases between. The CDR3 totals 13 residues. For the CDR3, the DNA is TGTGCCAGCAGCCAAGTCGCTGGAAACACCATATATTTT. This sequence encodes CASSQVAGNTIYF.

As DNA, the CDR3 is TGTGCCAGCGGTTCCGCAAATAGTTACGAGCAGTACTTC. It yields the protein CASGSANSYEQYF. The rearrangement links TRBV6-5 to TRBJ2-7; D remains unclear. Germline V gives CDR1 MNHEY, CDR2 SVGAGI. The germline V and J ends were trimmed by 8 bases and 4 bases, with 15 bases remaining between them. This CDR3 is 13 amino acids long.

This clone was detected once. This sequence joins TRBV9 and TRBJ1-4; 7 bases align to TRBD1. V trimming: 3 bases; J trimming: 6 bases; junction bases outside the gene matches: 8. The CDR3 is 15 residues long. CDR1 SGDLS and CDR2 YYNGEE come from the germline V gene. The CDR3 protein is CASSGPGTAYEKLFF. In nucleotides, the CDR3 is TGTGCCAGCAGCGGGCCCGGGACAGCTTATGAAAAACTGTTTTTT. Based on the CDR3 plus reference TRBV9 and TRBJ1-4, the full variable domain is DSGVTQTPKHLITATGQRVTLRCSPRSGDLSVYWYQQSLDQGLQFLIQYYNGEERAKGNILERFSAQQFPDLHSELNLSSLELGDSALYFCASSGPGTAYEKLFFGSGTQLSVL.

The chain links TRBV12-3 or TRBV12-4 to TRBJ2-7; TRBD2 matches 7 bases. V gave up 7 bases and J gave up 3 bases; unmatched junction bases: 6. CDR3 size: 13 residues. The DNA of the CDR3 is TGTGCCAGCACGGGGAGGGGAGGCTACGAGCAGTACTTC. It yields the protein CASTGRGGYEQYF.

This clone was counted between two and nine times. The V call is TRBV5-6, the J call TRBJ1-4, with a tentative D call TRBD1 (6 bases). Trimming cost V 1 base and J 8 bases, with 15 bases left between them. CDR3 size: 15 residues. Per the germline V gene, CDR1 is SGHDT and CDR2 is YYEEEE. DNA of the CDR3: TGTGCCAGCAGCTTGAAGGACAGAGGAGTGGAAAAACTGTTTTTT. It codes for CASSLKDRGVEKLFF.

This chain uses TRBV29-1 with TRBJ2-2, with 16 bases that match TRBD2. This CDR3 has 16 amino acids. The germline CDR1 and CDR2 sequences are SQVTM and ANQGSEA. J gave up 3 bases and V 5 bases, and 3 bases lay outside the gene matches. The CDR3 sequence: CSVRGLAGGYTGELFF. The CDR3, as DNA: TGCAGCGTTAGGGGACTAGCGGGAGGGTACACCGGGGAGCTGTTTTTT.

This clone was seen a single time. The rearrangement joins TRBV7-6 to TRBJ1-2, with D possibly being TRBD1 (6 bases). The length of the CDR3 is 16 residues. Looked up from germline, CDR1 is SGHVS and CDR2 is FNYEAQ. Deletions cut 5 bases from V and 0 bases from J, with 16 bases between. As DNA, the CDR3 is TGTGCCAGCAGCCCTAGGTGGGGGCATTCTAACTATGGCTACACCTTC. This encodes CASSPRWGHSNYGYTF.

The chain combines TRBV6-5 with TRBJ2-7; 7 nucleotides match TRBD1. J was trimmed by 0 bases and V by 3 bases; bases with no gene match: 5. The CDR3 runs to 15 residues. Germline lookup yields CDR1 MNHEY and CDR2 SVGAGI. DNA for the CDR3: TGTGCCAGCAGTTATGGGCAGGGGGTCTCCTACGAGCAGTACTTC. It specifies CASSYGQGVSYEQYF.

The gene calls are TRBV7-3 and TRBJ1-5; D is unresolved. The V end lost 0 bases, the J end lost 12 bases, and 15 bases lay between the germline ends. The CDR3 spans 14 residues. In germline, CDR1 is SGHTA, CDR2 FQGTGA. The CDR3 nucleotides are TGTGCCAGCAGCTTAACAGGCCCCGGTCAAATCCAGCATTTT. Protein sequence: CASSLTGPGQIQHF.